This TCR beta chain was retrieved from a study of CXCR3-negative and CXCR3-positive naive CD8 T cells. A note on this clonotype: Its specificity is not known.

The study's findings and limits: Compared with CXCR3-negative naive cells, CXCR3-positive naive cells showed more hydrophobic TRB CDR3s.

TRB cDNA was prepared as libraries by UMI-labeled 5' RACE. After re-calling the 5' RACE reads, TCRdb lists one entry per CDR3 protein, DNA absent. With 150,000 to 180,000 distinct CDR3 sequences in the sample, the ten largest clones hold 0.49%. Germline V gives CDR1 SEHNR, CDR2 FQNEAQ (reference sequence). The CDR3 is made up of 17 amino acids. CD45RO-CCR7+CD27+CD95- characterized naive CD8+ T cells. The chain couples TRBV7-9 to TRBJ2-7; the D call of TRBD1 rests on TCRdb alone, since no DNA is present to check it. Material for sequencing was naive CXCR3+ CD8+ T cells from blood. Subset of the sample: CD45RO-CCR7+CD27+CD95- naive CD8+ T cells expressing CXCR3 (TNR3+). This sequence was found in a human donor in good health. Some clones in this sample may be carry-over from other donors' samples. CDR3: CASSLERFGTGGYEQYF.